Presented here are 25 T cell receptor beta chains from one specimen sequenced in a study of T cells in Graves' hyperthyroidism and ophthalmopathy. The investigators amplified TCR beta CDR3 regions from RNA transcripts. An initial round of RT-PCR targeting the TCR CDR3 relied on the HTBI primer set. MiXCR, applied by TCRdb to the multiplex PCR reads, yields one record per CDR3 protein. This sample yields hundreds of thousands of distinct CDR3 sequences, of which 16% are seen a single time; around 18% belongs to the top ten. The sequenced sample was blood. The receptors originated from a woman between 18 and 29 years old with Graves' hyperthyroidism.

V usage is TRBV6-1 and J usage is TRBJ2-3; a possible D gene is TRBD2 (6 bases). CDR3 size: 14 residues. V lost 5 bases and J 2 bases, leaving 11 bases between the germline ends. The germline CDR1 and CDR2 sequences are MNHNS and SASEGT. Written as DNA, the CDR3 is TGTGCCAGCAGTAGCGCGGGGTTCACAGATACGCAGTATTTT. It yields the protein CASSSAGFTDTQYF.

V is TRBV5-6 and J is TRBJ1-1; TRBD1 is a possible D gene (6 bases). Trimming shortened V by 4 bases and J by 0 bases, and 19 bases separated the two germline ends. The CDR3 consists of 17 residues. Germline CDR1 SGHDT, CDR2 YYEEEE. The CDR3, as DNA: TGTGCCAGCAGCCCCGACGGGGGGGGCGGGATGAACACTGAAGCTTTCTTT. Translating gives CASSPDGGGGMNTEAFF.

About this clonotype: The DNA is left out, because the CDR3 cannot be placed on it with certainty; the CDR3 is given as TCRdb lists it. The chain carries TRBV24-1 and TRBJ1-5; whether TRBD1, the table's D call, matches the DNA was not checked. The germline V gene has CDR1 KGHDR and CDR2 SFDVKD. 24 amino acids form the CDR3, both terminal residues included. CDR3 amino acids: CATSVVPGEYDEQYFGPGNQPQHF.

At least ten counts were recorded for this clonotype. This chain uses TRBV20-1 with TRBJ2-1; D might be TRBD1 or TRBD2, each matching 5 bases. The CDR3 is made up of 11 amino acids. Germline CDR1 DFQATT, CDR2 SNEGSKA (reference sequence). V lost 8 bases, J lost 9 bases, and 14 bases lay in between. CDR3: CSTLGESEQFF. The DNA for the CDR3 is TGCAGTACCTTGGGGGAAAGTGAGCAGTTCTTC.

This clonotype was counted a few times. The chain recombines TRBV3-1 with TRBJ2-1, with D possibly being TRBD1 (6 bases). The germline gives CDR1 LGHDT, CDR2 YNNKEL (reference sequence). Trimming cost V 3 bases and J 5 bases, with 8 bases left between them. The CDR3 is made up of 13 amino acids. The CDR3 sequence: CASSQRTDNEQFF. For the CDR3, the DNA is TGTGCCAGCAGCCAGCGGACAGACAATGAGCAGTTCTTC.

This clonotype was detected a few times. The rearrangement links TRBV7-6 to TRBJ1-6; tentatively, D is TRBD1 (5 bases). This CDR3 is 14 amino acids long. In germline, CDR1 is SGHVS, CDR2 FNYEAQ. The V end was cut by 4 bases, the J end by 8 bases, with 12 bases between. CDR3 sequence: CASSSVGGDSPLHF. In nucleotides, the CDR3 is TGTGCCAGCAGCTCCGTCGGGGGTGATTCACCCCTCCACTTT.

This clonotype was seen at least ten times. This rearrangement joins TRBV18 to TRBJ1-1; 7 bases match TRBD1. The CDR3 spans 15 residues. Unmatched junction bases numbered 9, after V lost 3 bases and J lost 5 bases. From germline, CDR1 is KGHSH and CDR2 LQKENI. The CDR3 loop reads CASSPRQGEGTEAFF. CDR3 sequence (DNA): TGTGCCAGCTCACCGAGACAGGGTGAGGGGACTGAAGCTTTCTTT.

V gene TRBV30 combines with J gene TRBJ2-2; D is uncertain. Germline lookup yields CDR1 GTSNPN and CDR2 SVGIG (reference sequence). V gave up 1 base and J gave up 3 bases, with 3 bases separating them. The length of the CDR3 is 12 residues. CDR3 protein: CAWSDDTGELFF. The DNA for the CDR3 is TGTGCCTGGAGTGACGACACCGGGGAGCTGTTTTTT.

There are many counts of this clonotype. The chain carries TRBV2 and TRBJ2-7, with 16 bases identical to TRBD2. Germline CDR1 SNHLY, CDR2 FYNNEI. V lost 6 bases to trimming and J lost 8 bases; unmatched junction nucleotides: 4. The CDR3 totals 14 residues. The CDR3 reads CASSEGLAGGQQYF. The CDR3 bases are TGTGCCAGCAGCGAGGGACTAGCGGGGGGGCAGCAGTACTTC.

The V and J genes are TRBV19 and TRBJ2-3, with 10 bases fitting TRBD2. The CDR3 extends over 17 amino acids. Trimming at V came to 3 bases and at J to 0 bases, leaving 6 bases not matched to a gene. Germline assignment: CDR1 LNHDA and CDR2 SQIVND (reference sequence). The CDR3 is CASSMRTSGASTDTQYF. The DNA of the CDR3 is TGTGCCAGTAGTATGCGGACTAGCGGTGCTAGCACAGATACGCAGTATTTT.

This clonotype was recorded many times. The chain recombines TRBV20-1 with TRBJ2-3; TRBD2 matches 14 bases. The CDR3 is made up of 17 amino acids. Per germline, CDR1 DFQATT and CDR2 SNEGSKA (reference sequence). Trimming took 0 bases from V and 2 from J; bases not matched to a gene: 4. CDR3: CSARDGTSGGFTDTQYF. CDR3 bases: TGCAGTGCTAGAGACGGGACTAGCGGGGGATTCACAGATACGCAGTATTTT.

This clonotype showed up many times. The chain joins TRBV6-2 or TRBV6-3 to TRBJ1-1, with a possible D match to TRBD1 (5 bases). V lost 7 bases and J 4 bases, leaving 16 bases between the germline ends. This CDR3 is 14 amino acids long. CDR1 is MNHEY and CDR2 is SVGEGT in the germline V gene. This chain's CDR3 is CASKIAVGRTEAFF. DNA of the CDR3: TGTGCCAGCAAAATAGCGGTGGGACGCACTGAAGCTTTCTTT.

There are a few counts of this clonotype. V is TRBV4-1 and J is TRBJ2-4; maybe TRBD1 (5 bases). Trimming took off 4 bases at V and 0 bases at J, with 16 bases between the two ends. This CDR3 has 17 amino acids. Germline CDR1 is MGHRA and CDR2 is YSYEKL. This CDR3 is CASSLRPRQKAKNIQYF. CDR3 sequence (DNA): TGCGCCAGCAGCCTAAGACCCCGACAGAAAGCCAAAAACATTCAGTACTTC.

This clonotype showed up many times. One junction end does not reproduce the germline sequence, and a read error may be involved. The chain combines TRBV12-3 or TRBV12-4 with TRBJ2-7, with 9 bases fitting TRBD2. This CDR3 is built from 12 residues. CDR3 sequence (DNA): TGTGCCAGCAGTCTAGCGGGGCTGGGGCAGTACTTC. Protein product: CASSLAGLGQYF.

Points on this clonotype: One end of the junction fails to match germline, which may point to a read error. The rearrangement links TRBV7-2 to TRBJ1-2; D gene unclear. The germline V gene has CDR1 SGHTA and CDR2 FQGNSA. CDR3 length: 15 residues. CDR3 sequence: CASSLGHGQLYSYTF. The CDR3 DNA sequence: TGTGCCAGCAGCTTAGGACACGGTCAGCTCTATAGCTACACCTTC.

This clonotype was seen many times. V gene TRBV28 combines with J gene TRBJ1-1; 8 bases are shared with TRBD1. This CDR3 has 12 amino acids. Germline V CDR1 and CDR2: MDHEN, SYDVKM. V lost 7 bases, J lost 10 bases, and 8 bases stayed unmatched. The CDR3 spells CASNPDRGRAFF. CDR3 nucleotide sequence: TGTGCCAGCAATCCTGACAGGGGAAGAGCTTTCTTT. The full variable domain, in which reference TRBV28 and TRBJ1-1 provide the parts outside the CDR3, is DVKVTQSSRYLVKRTGEKVFLECVQDMDHENMFWYRQDPGLGLRLIYFSYDVKMKEKGDIPEGYSVSREKKERFSLILESASTNQTSMYLCASNPDRGRAFFGQGTRLTVV.

This clonotype was found a few times. This rearrangement joins TRBV2 to TRBJ2-6; a weak D match, TRBD1 (5 bases). V was shortened by 7 bases and J by 0 bases, with 13 bases between the two germline ends. This CDR3 is 16 amino acids long. The germline CDR1 and CDR2 sequences are SNHLY and FYNNEI. The CDR3 region is CASMQGISSGANVLTF. The CDR3 nucleotides read TGTGCCAGCATGCAGGGCATAAGCTCTGGGGCCAACGTCCTGACTTTC.

This clonotype was seen at least ten times. The V and J genes are TRBV20-1 and TRBJ2-7; D call uncertain. The length of the CDR3 is 12 residues. Looked up from germline, CDR1 is DFQATT and CDR2 is SNEGSKA (reference sequence). V was cut by 6 bases and J by 0 bases, with 9 bases left in between. DNA for the CDR3: TGCAGTGCGGGCAGAGTCTCCTACGAGCAGTACTTC. This encodes CSAGRVSYEQYF.

In this sample, this clonotype turned up a few times. The chain joins TRBV13 to TRBJ2-2; a possible D gene is TRBD1 (6 bases). The CDR3 consists of 17 residues. The V gene's germline CDR1 is PRHDT and CDR2 FYEKMQ (reference sequence). Trimming took off 5 bases at V and 1 base at J, with 17 bases between the two ends. DNA for the CDR3: TGTGCCAGCAGCCCGGGCCCCCGGACAGTGAACACCGGGGAGCTGTTTTTT. Amino acids: CASSPGPRTVNTGELFF.

This clonotype was counted at least ten times. J is TRBJ1-5 and V is TRBV3-1; tentative D call: TRBD1 (5 bases). CDR1 and CDR2 from the germline V gene are LGHDT and YNNKEL (reference sequence). The CDR3 extends over 14 amino acids. V lost 3 bases and J 0 bases, leaving 6 bases between the germline ends. For the CDR3, the DNA is TGTGCCAGCAGCCAGGACAATAGCAATCAGCCCCAGCATTTT. Protein: CASSQDNSNQPQHF.

This clonotype was seen at least ten times. The chain employs TRBV7-2 and TRBJ2-3; 7 bases line up with TRBD2. The CDR3 is made up of 14 amino acids. Trimming took 5 bases from V and 4 from J; bases not matched to a gene: 6. CDR1 is SGHTA, CDR2 FQGNSA, per germline. The DNA of the CDR3 is TGTGCCAGCAGCCCGAGCGGGAACGCAGATACGCAGTATTTT. This translates into CASSPSGNADTQYF.

At least ten counts were recorded for this clonotype. The V and J genes are TRBV2 and TRBJ2-7, with a weak D call TRBD1 (6 bases). V lost 4 bases to trimming and J lost 1 base, with 8 bases between them. The CDR3 is 13 amino acids. From germline, CDR1 is SNHLY and CDR2 FYNNEI. CDR3 protein: CASSVDRSYEQYF. As DNA, the CDR3 is TGTGCCAGCAGTGTGGACAGATCCTACGAGCAGTACTTC.

This clonotype was seen more than once but under ten times. J is TRBJ1-4 and V is TRBV20-1; 7 positions agree with TRBD1. Germline V CDR1 and CDR2: DFQATT, SNEGSKA (reference sequence). V lost 6 bases and J lost 5; bases outside the gene matches: 6. The CDR3 contains 13 residues. CDR3 amino acids: CSAPGTANEKLFF. The CDR3 nucleotides are TGCAGTGCCCCCGGGACAGCAAATGAAAAACTGTTTTTT.

The rearrangement joins TRBV11-2 to TRBJ1-2; tentative D call: TRBD1 (6 bases). The CDR3 loop spans 14 amino acids. Trimming stripped 1 base from V and 5 bases from J, with 11 bases between. Germline V lookup: CDR1 SGHAT, CDR2 FQNNGV. The CDR3 loop reads CASSLADSGYGYTF. The CDR3 DNA reads as TGTGCCAGCAGCTTAGCGGACAGCGGATATGGCTACACCTTC.

This clonotype was seen more than once but under ten times. J is TRBJ2-7 and V is TRBV5-1; possibly TRBD2 for D (5 bases). The CDR3 extends over 14 amino acids. V was cut by 5 bases and J by 0 bases, with 12 bases left in between. Germline V gives CDR1 SGHRS, CDR2 YFSETQ. The CDR3 is CASRPTAASYEQYF. The CDR3 coding sequence is TGCGCCAGCAGACCTACAGCGGCCTCCTACGAGCAGTACTTC.